This T cell receptor beta chain was found in a study of technical replicates of blood from four donors. Here immunoSEQ multiplex PCR was the method, and the copy in TCRdb shows in-frame clones only, minus some. The sample records roughly 14,000 clones, over 80% being singletons. This CDR3 region has 15 residues. Per the germline V gene, CDR1 is LNHDA and CDR2 is SQIVND (reference sequence). V lost 5 bases to trimming and J lost 2 bases, with 13 bases between them. What was sequenced was PBMCs. This receptor was taken from a human donor in good health. This rearrangement joins TRBV19 to TRBJ2-1; a possible D gene is TRBD1 (5 bases). CDR3 amino acids: CASSVNRLAYNEQFF. DNA of the CDR3: TGTGCCAGTAGTGTAAACAGGTTGGCCTACAATGAGCAGTTCTTC. Full variable domain (missing parts from reference TRBV19 and TRBJ2-1): DGGITQSPKYLFRKEGQNVTLSCEQNLNHDAMYWYRQDPGQGLRLIYYSQIVNDFQKGDIAEGYSVSREKKESFPLTVTSAQKNPTAFYLCASSVNRLAYNEQFFGPGTRLTVL.